This T cell receptor (beta chain) stems from a study of post-analysis software for immune sequencing data. Study-wide results and limits: Controls significantly exceeded multiple sclerosis patients in normalized Chao1 diversity. Controls showed lower frequencies than patients for four to six TRBV segments, and TRBV5-6, TRBV5-1 and TRBV20-1 were among these.

Each TCR beta cDNA library carried unique molecular identifiers. TCRdb redid the calling of the PCR reads with MiXCR, one entry per CDR3 protein. This sample yields some 690,000 distinct CDR3 sequences, of which approximately 59% are seen a single time; 10% to 12% belongs to the top ten. This CDR3 has 14 amino acids. Looked up from germline, CDR1 is SGDLS and CDR2 is YYNGEE. Concerning this clonotype: What it recognizes is unknown.

This clonotype was obtained from a girl aged 2-10 years with multiple sclerosis. The chain uses TRBV9 and TRBJ2-5; tentative D call: TRBD1 (7 bases). The closer fit of TRBJ2-7 to the DNA end suggests the J call may be wrong. The material sequenced was blood. CDR3 bases: TGTGCCAGCAGCGTAACAGGGGCGGGATCCGAGCAGTACTTC. It codes for CASSVTGAGSEQYF.